The following is a TCR beta chain sequence with its context. This record belongs to a study of T-cell memory formation after mild COVID-19. The CDR3 totals 16 residues. V shed 5 bases and J 4 bases; nucleotides not matched to a gene: 6. 5'RACE, which relied on constant-segment primers, yielded TCR alpha and TCR beta cDNA libraries carrying sample barcodes and UMIs. TCRdb called the 5' RACE reads again in MiXCR, with one record for every CDR3 protein. The table has 470,000 or so distinct CDR3 sequences, 25% seen once. The chain uses TRBV12-3 or TRBV12-4 and TRBJ2-2, with TRBD2 matching 11 bases. The sequencing sample was made of PBMCs or a T cell subset sorted from them (not recorded which). This TCR was recovered from an adult woman who had mild COVID-19 (a few samples of this study predate the infection). Cell type and time point are not known. The CDR3, as DNA: TGTGCCAGCAGTCAGGGACTAGCGGTAGTCACCGGGGAGCTGTTTTTT. Translation gives CASSQGLAVVTGELFF.